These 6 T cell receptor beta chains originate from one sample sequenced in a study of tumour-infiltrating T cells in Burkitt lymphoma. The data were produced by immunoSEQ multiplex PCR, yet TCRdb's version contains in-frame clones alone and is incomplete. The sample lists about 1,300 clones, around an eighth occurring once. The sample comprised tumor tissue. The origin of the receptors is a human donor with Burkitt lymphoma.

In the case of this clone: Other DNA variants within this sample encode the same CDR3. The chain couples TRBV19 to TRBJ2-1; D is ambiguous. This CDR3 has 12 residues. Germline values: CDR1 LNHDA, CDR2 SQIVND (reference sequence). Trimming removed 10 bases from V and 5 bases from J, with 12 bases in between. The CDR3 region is CATRPADNEQFF. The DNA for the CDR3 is TGTGCCACCCGGCCGGCCGACAATGAGCAGTTCTTC.

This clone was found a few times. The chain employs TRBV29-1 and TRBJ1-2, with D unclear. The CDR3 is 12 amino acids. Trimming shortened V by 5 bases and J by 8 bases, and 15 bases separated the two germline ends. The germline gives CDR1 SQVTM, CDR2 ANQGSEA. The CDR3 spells CSVNVGEKGYTF. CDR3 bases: TGCAGCGTTAATGTGGGCGAGAAAGGCTACACCTTC.

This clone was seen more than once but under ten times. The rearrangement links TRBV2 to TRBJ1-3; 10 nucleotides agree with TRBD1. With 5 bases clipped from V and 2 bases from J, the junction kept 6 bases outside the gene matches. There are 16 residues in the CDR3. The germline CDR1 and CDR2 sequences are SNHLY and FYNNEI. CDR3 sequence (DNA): TGTGCCAGCAGTTCAAGACAGGGGGCGGCTGGAAACACCATATATTTT. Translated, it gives CASSSRQGAAGNTIYF.

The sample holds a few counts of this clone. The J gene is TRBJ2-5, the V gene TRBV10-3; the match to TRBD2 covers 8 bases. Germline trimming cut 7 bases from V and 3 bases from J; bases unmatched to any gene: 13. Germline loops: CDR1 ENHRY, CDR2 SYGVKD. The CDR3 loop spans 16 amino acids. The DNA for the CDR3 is TGTGCCATCAATCCGTTAGCGGGATTGGGAGAAGAGACCCAGTACTTC. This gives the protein CAINPLAGLGEETQYF.

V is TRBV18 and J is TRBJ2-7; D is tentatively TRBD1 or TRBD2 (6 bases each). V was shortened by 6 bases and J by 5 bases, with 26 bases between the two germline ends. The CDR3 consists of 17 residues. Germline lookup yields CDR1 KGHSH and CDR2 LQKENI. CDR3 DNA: TGTGCCAGCTCCCCGTCCCGGGACTTGGGGGCGAGGCACGAGCAGTACGTC. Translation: CASSPSRDLGARHEQYV.

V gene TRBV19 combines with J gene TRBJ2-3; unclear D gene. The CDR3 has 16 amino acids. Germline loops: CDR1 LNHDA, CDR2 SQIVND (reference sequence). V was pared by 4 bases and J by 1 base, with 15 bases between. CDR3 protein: CASSRELLPGTDTQYF. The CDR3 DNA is TGTGCCAGTAGTAGGGAATTGCTCCCTGGCACAGATACGCAGTATTTT.